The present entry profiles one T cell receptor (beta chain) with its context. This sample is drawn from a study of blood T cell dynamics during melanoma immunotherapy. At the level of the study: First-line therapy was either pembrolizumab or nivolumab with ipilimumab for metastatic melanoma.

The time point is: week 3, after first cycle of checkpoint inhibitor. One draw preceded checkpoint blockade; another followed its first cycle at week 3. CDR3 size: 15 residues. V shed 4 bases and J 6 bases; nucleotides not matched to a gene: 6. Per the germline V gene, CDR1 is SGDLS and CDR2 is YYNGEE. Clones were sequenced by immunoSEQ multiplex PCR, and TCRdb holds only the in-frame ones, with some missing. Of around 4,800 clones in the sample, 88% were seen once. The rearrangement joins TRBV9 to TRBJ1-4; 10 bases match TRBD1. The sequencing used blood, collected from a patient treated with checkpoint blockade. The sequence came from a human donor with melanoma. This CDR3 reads CASSTPGQGYEKLFF. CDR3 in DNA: TGTGCCAGCAGCACCCCGGGACAGGGGTATGAAAAACTGTTTTTT.